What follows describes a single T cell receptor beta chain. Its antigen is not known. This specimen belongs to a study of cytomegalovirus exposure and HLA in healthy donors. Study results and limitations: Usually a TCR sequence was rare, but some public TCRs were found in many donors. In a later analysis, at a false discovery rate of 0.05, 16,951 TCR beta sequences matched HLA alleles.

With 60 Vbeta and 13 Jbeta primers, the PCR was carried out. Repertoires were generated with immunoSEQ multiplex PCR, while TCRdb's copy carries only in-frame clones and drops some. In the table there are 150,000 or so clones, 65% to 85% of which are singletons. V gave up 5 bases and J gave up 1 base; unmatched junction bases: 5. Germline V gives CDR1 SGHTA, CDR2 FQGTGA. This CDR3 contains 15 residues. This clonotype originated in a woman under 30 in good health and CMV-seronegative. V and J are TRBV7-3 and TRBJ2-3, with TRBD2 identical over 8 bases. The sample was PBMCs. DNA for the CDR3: TGTGCCAGCAGCCCACGGGGGGGCGGCACAGATACGCAGTATTTT. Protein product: CASSPRGGGTDTQYF.